This T cell receptor beta chain stems from a study of OX40 agonist ivuxolimab in advanced cancers. As for the study in general: In this trial design, patients received ivuxolimab intravenously at 0.01 to 10 mg/kg every 2 weeks. Hepatocellular carcinoma, melanoma, renal cell or head and neck cancer affected the dose-escalation patients. The study's findings and limits: Certain nonresponders likewise exhibited a low normalized T-cell clonal expansion. Clonal expansion was seen in CD4+ and CD8+ blood T cells by week 6 at 0.1 to 3.0 mg/kg.

About this clone itself: Its antigen is undetermined.

Per germline, CDR1 MNHEY and CDR2 SMNVEV (reference sequence). V was trimmed by 3 bases and J by 5 bases, leaving 13 bases between them. The CDR3 runs 14 residues. Produced via immunoSEQ multiplex PCR; TCRdb's table is partial and in-frame only. The sample carries approximately 9,500 clones, 66% recorded once. The sample here was CD4+ or CD8+ T cells sorted from blood, taken in a trial of the OX40 agonist ivuxolimab. This sequence was found in an adult with an advanced solid tumor such as melanoma, head and neck, liver or kidney cancer. V usage is TRBV27 and J usage is TRBJ1-1; tentative D call: TRBD1 (5 bases). Here the CDR3 reads CASSLQGVGTEAFF. The CDR3 DNA reads as TGTGCCAGCAGTTTGCAAGGGGTGGGGACTGAAGCTTTCTTT.